This T cell receptor beta chain originates from a study of T cell changes during pregnancy in multiple sclerosis. The method was immunoSEQ multiplex PCR; TCRdb's version includes in-frame clones alone and lacks a portion of them. The sample gives under 40,000 clones, 92% of which show up once; approximately 27% is in the top ten. This CDR3 contains 15 residues. Germline CDR1 reads MNHEY; CDR2 reads SMNVEV (reference sequence). V was cut by 2 bases and J by 2 bases, with 10 bases left in between. The chain has TRBV27 and TRBJ2-1; D not certain. This specimen was CD8+ T cells from peripheral blood mononuclear cells, taken before pregnancy. This sequence was found in a female donor with multiple sclerosis, enrolled in a pregnancy study. The CDR3 reads CASSLTPAAYNEQFF. The CDR3 bases are TGTGCCAGCAGTTTAACCCCGGCGGCCTACAATGAGCAGTTCTTC.